These T cell receptor beta chains were read from a single sample in a study of shared T cell receptors in the human thymus. This table comes from immunoSEQ multiplex PCR, and its TCRdb copy is limited to in-frame clones, with some not included. The repertoire has 700,000 to 750,000 clones, 80% to 90% of them found once; the top ten carry around 0.0094%. The same sample was also used in a study of human thymus T cells.

The sample taken for sequencing was thymocytes. These receptors originate from a girl less than two years old with a congenital heart defect. Each CDR3 is given with its conserved first and last residue. A D gene is named only where the DNA matches it firmly. A row's size may be missing; if present it is once, few, many or a size class.

CDR3 DNA: TGCGCCAGCAGCCCCTCCTCGGAGCGCTCCAGACGGACCCAGTACTTC
CDR3 protein: CASSPSSERSRRTQYF
D gene: -
clone size: -
J gene: TRBJ2-5
V gene: TRBV5-1

CDR3 DNA: TGTGCCAGCAGTGATGCGGCAGTTCCGTTCTACGAGCAGTACTTC
CDR3 protein: CASSDAAVPFYEQYF
D gene: -
clone size: once
J gene: TRBJ2-7
V gene: TRBV2

CDR3 DNA: TGTGCCAGCAGCTTAAAGGGAGCCCCGACATCCAATTCACCCCTCCACTTT
CDR3 protein: CASSLKGAPTSNSPLHF
D gene: -
clone size: -
J gene: TRBJ1-6
V gene: TRBV7-2

CDR3 DNA: TGTGCCAGCAGTGAGTCCAATTCCCAAGAGACCCAGTACTTC
CDR3 protein: CASSESNSQETQYF
D gene: -
clone size: once
J gene: TRBJ2-5
V gene: TRBV6-5

CDR3 DNA: TGCGCCAGCAGCCGCCGGGACAGGGGGCGCGTGCACACTGAAGCTTTCTTT
CDR3 protein: CASSRRDRGRVHTEAFF
D gene: TRBD1
clone size: -
J gene: TRBJ1-1
V gene: TRBV4-3

CDR3 DNA: TGTGCCAGTAGTATATTTGTGGCGGGACAGGGGAATGGCTACACCTTC
CDR3 protein: CASSIFVAGQGNGYTF
D gene: TRBD1
clone size: -
J gene: TRBJ1-2
V gene: TRBV19

CDR3 DNA: TGTGCCAGCAGTTACCAGGGTGGGGAAAAACTGTTTTTT
CDR3 protein: CASSYQGGEKLFF
D gene: -
clone size: -
J gene: TRBJ1-4
V gene: TRBV6-5

CDR3 DNA: TGTGCCAGCGGGGCGGGGAAACGATTGGGAGAGACCCAGTACTTC
CDR3 protein: CASGAGKRLGETQYF
D gene: -
clone size: -
J gene: TRBJ2-5
V gene: TRBV2

CDR3 DNA: TGTGCCAGCAGCTTAATGAAGACTAGCGGGGGTTACGAGCAGTACTTC
CDR3 protein: CASSLMKTSGGYEQYF
D gene: TRBD2
clone size: few
J gene: TRBJ2-7
V gene: TRBV13

CDR3 DNA: TGTGCCAGCAGCTTAATACCGGAGGTGCAGTACTTC
CDR3 protein: CASSLIPEVQYF
D gene: -
clone size: -
J gene: TRBJ2-7
V gene: TRBV11-2

CDR3 DNA: TGTGCCAGCAGCTTGGATTGGGGGCTAGCCTACGAGCAGTACTTC
CDR3 protein: CASSLDWGLAYEQYF
D gene: -
clone size: -
J gene: TRBJ2-7
V gene: TRBV5-5

CDR3 DNA: TGTGCCAGCAGCATACTATCGGGGGATGGAGAGCCCCAGCATTTT
CDR3 protein: CASSILSGDGEPQHF
D gene: -
clone size: -
J gene: TRBJ1-5
V gene: TRBV11-2

CDR3 DNA: TGTGCCAGCAGTTCAACAGGGGGGTACGAGCAGTACTTC
CDR3 protein: CASSSTGGYEQYF
D gene: TRBD1
clone size: -
J gene: TRBJ2-7
V gene: TRBV2

CDR3 DNA: TGCGCCAGCAGCTTCCGGGACAGGGTCGCTAACACCATATATTTT
CDR3 protein: CASSFRDRVANTIYF
D gene: TRBD1
clone size: -
J gene: TRBJ1-3
V gene: TRBV5-1

CDR3 DNA: TGTGCCAGCAGTTTATCGCGGGGGGGTGACAATGAGCAGTTCTTC
CDR3 protein: CASSLSRGGDNEQFF
D gene: TRBD2
clone size: -
J gene: TRBJ2-1
V gene: TRBV28

CDR3 DNA: TGCGCCAGCAGTGCCGGGACTATTAACGAGCAGTACTTC
CDR3 protein: CASSAGTINEQYF
D gene: TRBD2
clone size: -
J gene: TRBJ2-7
V gene: TRBV10-1

CDR3 DNA: TGTGCCAGCAGCTTGGAGGGCAGGGAAGACTATGGCTACACCTTC
CDR3 protein: CASSLEGREDYGYTF
D gene: -
clone size: -
J gene: TRBJ1-2
V gene: TRBV5-4

CDR3 DNA: TGTGCCAGCAGCTTACTTGCGGGGGGGCTCTACAATGAGCAGTTCTTC
CDR3 protein: CASSLLAGGLYNEQFF
D gene: TRBD2
clone size: -
J gene: TRBJ2-1
V gene: TRBV7-9

CDR3 DNA: TGTGCCAGCAGCGTAGAAGCGGGGGCCGACACCGGGGAGCTGGTTTTT
CDR3 protein: CASSVEAGADTGELVF
D gene: TRBD2
clone size: -
J gene: TRBJ2-2
V gene: TRBV9

CDR3 DNA: TGTGCCAGCAGTGGTACCACCCGACAGGGGGGAAACTATGGCTACACCTTC
CDR3 protein: CASSGTTRQGGNYGYTF
D gene: TRBD1
clone size: -
J gene: TRBJ1-2
V gene: TRBV25-1

CDR3 DNA: TGTGCCAGCAGTGATGCAGAACCCTACGAGCAGTACTTC
CDR3 protein: CASSDAEPYEQYF
D gene: -
clone size: -
J gene: TRBJ2-7
V gene: TRBV6-5

CDR3 DNA: TGTGCCAGCAGCTTAGCCAGGGGATGGGGTGGCTACACCTTC
CDR3 protein: CASSLARGWGGYTF
D gene: -
clone size: -
J gene: TRBJ1-2
V gene: TRBV7-2

CDR3 DNA: TGTGCCAGCAGCTTAATTGGAGACAGGGGCTTCTCTGGCTACACCTTC
CDR3 protein: CASSLIGDRGFSGYTF
D gene: TRBD1
clone size: -
J gene: TRBJ1-2
V gene: TRBV13

CDR3 DNA: TGCAGCGTTGTCATTGGCGGCAACTATGGCTACACCTTC
CDR3 protein: CSVVIGGNYGYTF
D gene: -
clone size: -
J gene: TRBJ1-2
V gene: TRBV29-1

CDR3 DNA: TGCAGCGTTGAAGGAGGGGGCTCTCCATCTGGGGCCAACGTCCTGACTTTC
CDR3 protein: CSVEGGGSPSGANVLTF
D gene: TRBD1
clone size: -
J gene: TRBJ2-6
V gene: TRBV29-1

CDR3 DNA: TGCGCCAGCAGCCCCGAACCGGGACTAGCGGGGGCCAAACAGTTCTTC
CDR3 protein: CASSPEPGLAGAKQFF
D gene: TRBD2
clone size: -
J gene: TRBJ2-1
V gene: TRBV4-1

CDR3 DNA: TGTGCCAGCAGTAACCCATTCGGTTCACCCCTCCACTTT
CDR3 protein: CASSNPFGSPLHF
D gene: -
clone size: -
J gene: TRBJ1-6
V gene: TRBV2

CDR3 DNA: TGTGCCAGCAGTTTATCGGGGGGGCAGCCCCAGCATTTT
CDR3 protein: CASSLSGGQPQHF
D gene: -
clone size: -
J gene: TRBJ1-5
V gene: TRBV27

CDR3 DNA: TGTGCCAGCAGGGATACAGGGGCATTCTATGGCTACACCTTC
CDR3 protein: CASRDTGAFYGYTF
D gene: TRBD1
clone size: -
J gene: TRBJ1-2
V gene: TRBV6-5

CDR3 DNA: TGTGCCAGTTCCACCGGGACTAAACCCTACGAGCAGTACTTC
CDR3 protein: CASSTGTKPYEQYF
D gene: TRBD2
clone size: -
J gene: TRBJ2-7
V gene: TRBV19

CDR3 DNA: TGCGCCAGCAGCCAAGATGTTAGGGACAGCTGGGCTCACGGTAATGAAAAACTGTTTTTT
CDR3 protein: CASSQDVRDSWAHGNEKLFF
D gene: TRBD1
clone size: few
J gene: TRBJ1-4
V gene: TRBV4-1

CDR3 DNA: TGTGCCAGCAGCCACGGGGGTACTAATGGCTACACCTTC
CDR3 protein: CASSHGGTNGYTF
D gene: -
clone size: -
J gene: TRBJ1-2
V gene: TRBV6-6

CDR3 DNA: TGTGCCAGCAGCTGTCCGACGGGAGACAGGGGGGGCCGTCACGGGGAGCTGTTTTTT
CDR3 protein: CASSCPTGDRGGRHGELFF
D gene: TRBD1
clone size: -
J gene: TRBJ2-2
V gene: TRBV7-6

CDR3 DNA: TGTGCCAGTAGTACCGTTACAGGGTTCACTGAAGCTTTCTTT
CDR3 protein: CASSTVTGFTEAFF
D gene: -
clone size: -
J gene: TRBJ1-1
V gene: TRBV19

CDR3 DNA: TGCGCCAGCAGCCCCGGGGAGGGGGTGAAGACCTTC
CDR3 protein: CASSPGEGVKTF
D gene: -
clone size: -
J gene: TRBJ1-2
V gene: TRBV5-1

CDR3 DNA: TGTGCCAGCAGTGAAAGGGACAGGGTTCCCAATCAGCCCCAGCATTTT
CDR3 protein: CASSERDRVPNQPQHF
D gene: TRBD1
clone size: -
J gene: TRBJ1-5
V gene: TRBV2

CDR3 DNA: TGTGCCAGCGGACCCTCGGGAGGGACTAGCGGGGGCTACGAGCAGTACTTC
CDR3 protein: CASGPSGGTSGGYEQYF
D gene: TRBD2
clone size: -
J gene: TRBJ2-7
V gene: TRBV5-4

CDR3 DNA: TGTGCCAGCAGCTCCCCAGGAAGAGGGGGCCACGAGCAGTACTTC
CDR3 protein: CASSSPGRGGHEQYF
D gene: TRBD1
clone size: -
J gene: TRBJ2-7
V gene: TRBV7-9

CDR3 DNA: TGTGCCAGCAGTTTCTTCGTCACAGGGGACCCGGCTTATAGCAATCAGCCCCAGCATTTT
CDR3 protein: CASSFFVTGDPAYSNQPQHF
D gene: TRBD1
clone size: -
J gene: TRBJ1-5
V gene: TRBV28

CDR3 DNA: TGTGCCAGCAGTTCCGGAGGAGGAGCTAATCAGCCCCAGCATTTT
CDR3 protein: CASSSGGGANQPQHF
D gene: -
clone size: -
J gene: TRBJ1-5
V gene: TRBV9

CDR3 DNA: TGTGCCAGCAGCTTAGGACTAAATGAAAAACTGTTTTTT
CDR3 protein: CASSLGLNEKLFF
D gene: -
clone size: -
J gene: TRBJ1-4
V gene: TRBV11-2

CDR3 DNA: TGTGCCAGCAGCTACTCGCAGGGGGCTAAGAACACTGAAGCTTTCTTT
CDR3 protein: CASSYSQGAKNTEAFF
D gene: TRBD1
clone size: -
J gene: TRBJ1-1
V gene: TRBV5-5

CDR3 DNA: TGTGCCAGCAGCTTAGTCCCGGGTAGCACTGAAGCTTTCTTT
CDR3 protein: CASSLVPGSTEAFF
D gene: -
clone size: -
J gene: TRBJ1-1
V gene: TRBV7-9

CDR3 DNA: TGTGCCAGCAGTTTACAGGACAGGGGAGAAGCTTTCTTT
CDR3 protein: CASSLQDRGEAFF
D gene: TRBD1
clone size: -
J gene: TRBJ1-1
V gene: TRBV27

CDR3 DNA: TGCGCCAGCAGCGTAGGGGGACAGGGGGACGTCGACAGGGGCCTGCGCTATGGCTACACCTTC
CDR3 protein: CASSVGGQGDVDRGLRYGYTF
D gene: TRBD1
clone size: -
J gene: TRBJ1-2
V gene: TRBV5-1

CDR3 DNA: TGTGCCAGCTGCCAGGGGGAGACCCAGTACTTC
CDR3 protein: CASCQGETQYF
D gene: -
clone size: -
J gene: TRBJ2-5
V gene: TRBV6-5

CDR3 DNA: TGTGCCAGCAGCTCCTCAGTTTTCCAGGGGGCTGAAGCTTTCTTT
CDR3 protein: CASSSSVFQGAEAFF
D gene: TRBD1
clone size: -
J gene: TRBJ1-1
V gene: TRBV7-9

CDR3 DNA: TGTGCCAGTAGTATAGCCACAGGGGTAGGAGTAAAGGGCAATCAGCCCCAGCATTTT
CDR3 protein: CASSIATGVGVKGNQPQHF
D gene: TRBD1
clone size: -
J gene: TRBJ1-5
V gene: TRBV19

CDR3 DNA: TGTGCCAGTAGTAAGGGACAGGGGTTCGATTCACCCCTCCACTTT
CDR3 protein: CASSKGQGFDSPLHF
D gene: TRBD1
clone size: -
J gene: TRBJ1-6
V gene: TRBV19

CDR3 DNA: TGTGCCAGCAGCTTAGGAATGGGTCGGGGGATCACTGAAGCTTTCTTT
CDR3 protein: CASSLGMGRGITEAFF
D gene: -
clone size: -
J gene: TRBJ1-1
V gene: TRBV11-2

CDR3 DNA: TGTGCCAGCAGCTCCCGACAAGATCAGCCCCAGCATTTT
CDR3 protein: CASSSRQDQPQHF
D gene: -
clone size: few
J gene: TRBJ1-5
V gene: TRBV7-9

CDR3 DNA: TGTGCCAGCAGCTTAGATCAACGGAGGGGCAGAAGGTACGGCTACACCTTC
CDR3 protein: CASSLDQRRGRRYGYTF
D gene: -
clone size: -
J gene: TRBJ1-2
V gene: TRBV11-2